The TCR beta chain under discussion was sequenced for a study of OX40 agonist ivuxolimab in advanced cancers. Study summary: Patients took ivuxolimab, an agonistic anti-OX40 (CD134) antibody. Anti-PD-1, anti-PD-L1 or anti-CTLA-4 therapy given earlier was allowed, and 35% to 50% had some.

Individuals having autoimmune disease history or systemic immunosuppression were not enrolled. TCRdb's copy holds only in-frame clones and misses some; the assay was immunoSEQ multiplex PCR. Here the sample spans 35,000 to 55,000 clones, about 88% being singletons. The CDR3 totals 16 residues. From germline, CDR1 is LNHDA and CDR2 SQIVND (reference sequence). The V and J ends lost 7 bases and 0 bases respectively, with 13 bases between them. This clonotype originated in an adult with an advanced solid tumor such as melanoma, head and neck, liver or kidney cancer. The rearrangement joins TRBV19 to TRBJ2-6; maybe TRBD2 (5 bases). The sample consisted of CD4+ or CD8+ T cells sorted from blood, taken in a trial of the OX40 agonist ivuxolimab. The CDR3 coding sequence is TGTGCCAGTATGGCTAGCCGCAGCTCTGGGGCCAACGTCCTGACTTTC. Translated: CASMASRSSGANVLTF.